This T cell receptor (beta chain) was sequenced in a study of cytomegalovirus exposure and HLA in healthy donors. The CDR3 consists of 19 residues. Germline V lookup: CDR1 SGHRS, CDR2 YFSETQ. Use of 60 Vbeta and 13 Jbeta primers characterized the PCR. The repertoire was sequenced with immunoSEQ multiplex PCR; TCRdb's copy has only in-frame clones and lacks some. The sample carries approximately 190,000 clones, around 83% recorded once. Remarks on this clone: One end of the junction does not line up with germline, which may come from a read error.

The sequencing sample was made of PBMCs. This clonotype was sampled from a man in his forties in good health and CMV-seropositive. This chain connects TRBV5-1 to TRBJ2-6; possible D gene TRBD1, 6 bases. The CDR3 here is CASSSQTGTRLSGANALTF. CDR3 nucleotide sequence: TGCGCCAGCAGCTCCCAGACAGGTACCAGGCTCTCTGGGGCCAACGCCCTGACTTTC.